The 12 T cell receptor beta chains reported below all come from one sample, sequenced in a study of response to subunit inactivated influenza vaccine. TCRdb re-derived calls from the RT-PCR reads in MiXCR, one entry per CDR3 protein. In the table there are 550,000 to 800,000 distinct CDR3 sequences, about 14% of which are singletons. The sequencing used PBMCs from blood, collected roughly 15 days before vaccination. The receptors shown here come from a man aged 50-59 years who received an inactivated influenza vaccine.

The CDR3, as DNA: TGTGCCAGCAGTTTGGACATAGGGGGGGGAGGGCCCGGGAGCTCCTACAATGAGCAGTTCTTC. Translated, it gives CASSLDIGGGGPGSSYNEQFF. This rearrangement joins TRBV28 to TRBJ2-1, with a weak D call TRBD2 (7 bases). The V gene's germline CDR1 is MDHEN and CDR2 SYDVKM. CDR3 size: 21 residues. V was clipped by 3 bases and J by 0 bases, with 27 bases between them.

This sequence joins TRBV20-1 and TRBJ1-5; TRBD1 agrees at 8 bases. Germline V CDR1 and CDR2: DFQATT, SNEGSKA (reference sequence). J gave up 2 bases and V 3 bases, and 6 bases lay outside the gene matches. The CDR3 has 15 residues. The CDR3 loop is CSASPTGERNQPQHF. The CDR3 DNA sequence: TGCAGTGCTAGTCCGACAGGGGAGCGCAATCAGCCCCAGCATTTT.

This clonotype was detected a few times. The chain couples TRBV20-1 to TRBJ2-7; the D gene is possibly TRBD2 (6 bases). V lost 3 bases and J lost 6, with 18 bases in between. Germline values: CDR1 DFQATT, CDR2 SNEGSKA (reference sequence). This CDR3 comprises 14 residues. The DNA of the CDR3 is TGCAGTGCTAGGGGGACTGCTTCTGCTCGCGAGCAGTACTTC. The encoded protein is CSARGTASAREQYF.

This clonotype was picked up a small number of times. The V and J genes are TRBV6-2 or TRBV6-3 and TRBJ2-7; 8 bases are shared with TRBD1. Trimming took 10 bases from V and 2 from J; bases not matched to a gene: 7. CDR1 is MNHEY, CDR2 SVGEGT, per germline. The CDR3 is 13 residues long. Here the CDR3 reads CATKQGVPYEQYF. CDR3 DNA: TGTGCCACCAAACAGGGGGTTCCCTACGAGCAGTACTTC.

The chain has TRBV7-3 and TRBJ2-3; 9 nucleotides match TRBD2. The CDR3 extends over 17 amino acids. Germline CDR1 SGHTA, CDR2 FQGTGA. J was trimmed by 4 bases and V by 1 base; bases with no gene match: 9. CDR3 sequence: CASSLKPRREGSDTQYF. The DNA of the CDR3 is TGTGCCAGCAGCTTAAAACCTCGGCGGGAGGGGTCAGATACGCAGTATTTT.

This clonotype was counted only a few times. The chain recombines TRBV7-2 with TRBJ1-6; no reliable D call. Germline lookup yields CDR1 SGHTA and CDR2 FQGNSA. Between the trimmed V and J ends, which lost 5 bases and 4 bases, there was a span of 15 bases. This CDR3 has 16 amino acids. DNA for the CDR3: TGTGCCAGCAGCCGTCCTGAGGCGGCATATAATTCACCCCTCCACTTT. Its protein is CASSRPEAAYNSPLHF.

In this sample, this clonotype turned up a few times. The rearrangement links TRBV5-1 to TRBJ1-5, with D perhaps matching TRBD1 (5 bases). CDR1 and CDR2 (germline): SGHRS, YFSETQ. V dropped 4 bases and J dropped 0 bases, with 11 bases sitting between them. This CDR3 region has 15 residues. The CDR3 sequence: CASSLGPLSNQPQHF. CDR3 sequence (DNA): TGCGCCAGCAGCCTGGGACCGCTTAGCAATCAGCCCCAGCATTTT.

There are a few counts of this clonotype. The chain is built from TRBV5-6 and TRBJ2-2; D gene unclear. CDR3 length: 14 residues. Trimming pared 4 bases from V and 5 bases from J, leaving 12 bases between. Germline V gives CDR1 SGHDT, CDR2 YYEEEE. The CDR3 sequence: CASSRALDTGELFF. For the CDR3, the DNA is TGTGCCAGCAGCAGGGCTCTAGATACCGGGGAGCTGTTTTTT.

The chain uses TRBV5-1 and TRBJ2-3; no clear D gene. The CDR3 is made up of 16 amino acids. Trimming removed 0 bases from V and 0 bases from J, with 11 bases in between. Germline CDR1 SGHRS, CDR2 YFSETQ. The CDR3 bases are TGCGCCAGCAGCTTGGCCGGCAGGAGTAGCACAGATACGCAGTATTTT. Translated, it gives CASSLAGRSSTDTQYF.

This rearrangement joins TRBV5-1 to TRBJ2-5, with unresolved D. V lost 2 bases, J lost 1 base, and 6 bases lay in between. CDR3 length: 13 residues. Germline assignment: CDR1 SGHRS and CDR2 YFSETQ. In nucleotides, the CDR3 is TGCGCCAGCAGCTTCCTAGTCCAAGAGACCCAGTACTTC. It specifies CASSFLVQETQYF.

The rearrangement joins TRBV6-1 to TRBJ2-6; a possible D gene is TRBD1 (6 bases). Trimming shortened V by 6 bases and J by 2 bases, and 20 bases separated the two germline ends. From germline, CDR1 is MNHNS and CDR2 SASEGT. CDR3 length equals 18 residues. CDR3 residues: CASSITRTAPAGANVLTF. The CDR3 DNA sequence: TGTGCCAGCAGCATAACCCGGACAGCTCCCGCTGGGGCCAACGTCCTGACTTTC.

This clonotype was detected a few times. J is TRBJ2-5 and V is TRBV11-3, with 10 nucleotides matching TRBD2. V trimming: 3 bases; J trimming: 3 bases; junction bases outside the gene matches: 4. Looked up from germline, CDR1 is SGHNT and CDR2 is YENEEA. The CDR3 totals 15 residues. The CDR3 DNA sequence: TGTGCCAGCAGCTTGCTAGCGGGAGAGGAAGAGACCCAGTACTTC. This gives the protein CASSLLAGEEETQYF.